Presented here are 18 T cell receptor beta chains from one specimen sequenced in a study of T cell responses to AZD1222 COVID-19 vaccine. Only in-frame clones appear in the TCRdb table, and some are missing; sequencing was by immunoSEQ multiplex PCR. There are some 140,000 clones in the sample; approximately 90% occur only once, and approximately 2.8% lies in the top ten. Material: peripheral blood, obtained on day 0 of AZD1222 vaccination. The receptor source for this set is an adult in good health.

There are a few counts of this clone. CDR3 protein: CAWKQGGGELFF. The CDR3 DNA reads TGTGCCTGGAAACAGGGAGGCGGGGAGCTGTTTTTT. The V call is TRBV30, the J call TRBJ2-2, with D perhaps assigned TRBD1 or TRBD2 (6 bases each). The CDR3 sequence is 12 residues long. Trimming took 4 bases from V and 7 from J, leaving 10 bases between them. Germline CDR1 is GTSNPN and CDR2 is SVGIG (reference sequence).

The chain couples TRBV4-2 to TRBJ1-3; TRBD1 aligns across 7 bases. The CDR3 runs 22 residues. The germline gives CDR1 LGHNA, CDR2 YNFKEQ. The V and J ends lost 4 bases and 2 bases, in that order; junction bases with no gene match: 26. CDR3 protein: CASSLTGTGKGPYLLPGNTIYF. The CDR3 nucleotides are TGTGCCAGCAGCCTGACAGGGACGGGAAAAGGACCTTACTTGTTACCTGGAAACACCATATATTTT.

V is TRBV24-1 and J is TRBJ2-7; no clear D gene. CDR3 length equals 11 residues. CDR1 KGHDR and CDR2 SFDVKD come from the germline V gene. The V gene lost 5 bases and the J gene lost 7 bases, with 8 bases spanning the gap. The CDR3 region is CATSGRTEQYF. The CDR3 coding sequence is TGTGCCACCAGTGGAAGAACGGAGCAGTACTTC.

V usage is TRBV6-2 or TRBV6-3 and J usage is TRBJ2-7; 10 bases agree with TRBD1. The CDR3 is 15 amino acids. CDR1 and CDR2 (germline): MNHEY, SVGEGT. With V trimmed by 5 bases and J by 4 bases, 8 bases remained unmatched. CDR3 nucleotide sequence: TGTGCCAGCAGTGTGACAGGGGGCTCCTCATACGAGCAGTACTTC. It translates to CASSVTGGSSYEQYF.

The chain couples TRBV5-1 to TRBJ2-3; the match to TRBD2 covers 9 bases. The germline V gene encodes CDR1 SGHRS and CDR2 YFSETQ. The ends lost 3 bases at V and 2 bases at J; junction bases unmatched: 4. This CDR3 is 15 amino acids long. CDR3 coding DNA: TGCGCCAGCAGCTCCGGGACTAGCCTCACAGATACGCAGTATTTT. This codes for CASSSGTSLTDTQYF.

The chain has TRBV15 and TRBJ1-3, with D unresolved. The CDR3 length is 16 residues. The V gene lost 0 bases and the J gene lost 0 bases, with 9 bases spanning the gap. Germline V gene lookup returns CDR1 LNHNV and CDR2 YYDKDF (reference sequence). The CDR3 DNA sequence: TGTGCCACCAGCAGAGACAGGACCTACTCTGGAAACACCATATATTTT. Translation: CATSRDRTYSGNTIYF.

The chain uses TRBV11-3 and TRBJ1-1; D is unclear. Germline assignment: CDR1 SGHNT and CDR2 YENEEA. This CDR3 spans 14 amino acids. With 5 bases removed from V and 1 base from J, the gap between germline ends came to 11 bases. The CDR3 DNA is TGTGCCAGCAGCCGCAAGACGGGGAACACTGAAGCTTTCTTT. It is translated as CASSRKTGNTEAFF.

This clone was observed a single time. The gene calls are TRBV28 and TRBJ2-1; the D gene could be TRBD1 or TRBD2 (5 bases each). The V gene lost 3 bases and the J gene lost 2 bases, with 14 bases spanning the gap. From germline, CDR1 is MDHEN and CDR2 SYDVKM. The CDR3 has 16 residues. Here the CDR3 reads CASSLPGTPPYNEQFF. In nucleotides, the CDR3 is TGTGCCAGCAGTTTGCCCGGGACGCCACCCTACAATGAGCAGTTCTTC.

J is TRBJ2-5 and V is TRBV13, with 13 bases aligning to TRBD2. This CDR3 contains 17 residues. The V gene's germline CDR1 is PRHDT and CDR2 FYEKMQ (reference sequence). J gave up 2 bases and V 3 bases, and 6 bases lay outside the gene matches. The CDR3 loop is CASSFGLAGVRQETQYF. The CDR3 DNA is TGTGCCAGCAGCTTCGGACTAGCGGGAGTAAGGCAAGAGACCCAGTACTTC.

This chain joins TRBV7-9 and TRBJ1-1; D is ambiguous. The germline V and J ends were trimmed by 1 base and 4 bases, with 4 bases remaining between them. Germline V gives CDR1 SEHNR, CDR2 FQNEAQ (reference sequence). The CDR3 loop spans 12 amino acids. CDR3: CASSLGRTEAFF. The CDR3 nucleotides read TGTGCCAGCAGCTTAGGCCGCACTGAAGCTTTCTTT.

The CDR3 nucleotides read TGTGCCAGCAGCTTAGTTATAGGCTACGAGCAGTACTTC. Amino acids: CASSLVIGYEQYF. The V gene is TRBV7-2, the J gene TRBJ2-7; D gene ambiguous. The CDR3 is made up of 13 amino acids. Between the trimmed V and J ends, which lost 1 base and 3 bases, there was a span of 7 bases. Germline loops: CDR1 SGHTA, CDR2 FQGNSA. Combining the CDR3 with reference TRBV7-2 and TRBJ2-7 gives the whole variable domain GAGVSQSPSNKVTEKGKDVELRCDPISGHTALYWYRQSLGQGLEFLIYFQGNSAPDKSGLPSDRFSAERTGGSVSTLTIQRTQQEDSAVYLCASSLVIGYEQYFGPGTRLTVT.

This chain's CDR3 is CASSMAGWAEAFF. The CDR3 nucleotides read TGTGCCAGTAGTATGGCTGGGTGGGCTGAAGCTTTCTTT. The chain combines TRBV19 with TRBJ1-1; D gene ambiguous. This CDR3 contains 13 residues. Trimming removed 3 bases at V and 6 bases at J, with 11 bases between. Germline assignment: CDR1 LNHDA and CDR2 SQIVND (reference sequence).

The chain is built from TRBV7-3 and TRBJ2-2, with no clear D. Trimming took off 3 bases at V and 8 bases at J, with 7 bases between the two ends. The CDR3 consists of 12 residues. CDR1 is SGHTA and CDR2 is FQGTGA in the germline V gene. DNA for the CDR3: TGTGCCAGCAGCTTTAGGGAAGGGGAGCTGTTTTTT. This encodes CASSFREGELFF. The full variable domain, rest sourced from reference TRBV7-3 and TRBJ2-2, is GAGVSQTPSNKVTEKGKYVELRCDPISGHTALYWYRQSLGQGPEFLIYFQGTGAADDSGLPNDRFFAVRPEGSVSTLKIQRTERGDSAVYLCASSFREGELFFGEGSRLTVL.

The chain combines TRBV7-9 with TRBJ2-7; 7 bases map to TRBD1. J was trimmed by 0 bases and V by 5 bases; bases with no gene match: 7. Germline lookup yields CDR1 SEHNR and CDR2 FQNEAQ (reference sequence). The CDR3 contains 15 residues. The CDR3 loop is CASSHGGQNSYEQYF. CDR3 in DNA: TGTGCCAGCAGCCATGGGGGACAGAACTCCTACGAGCAGTACTTC.

This chain links TRBV13 with TRBJ2-1; 11 bases are a match to TRBD1. Unmatched junction bases numbered 7, after V lost 5 bases and J lost 7 bases. Germline V gives CDR1 PRHDT, CDR2 FYEKMQ (reference sequence). This CDR3 comprises 15 residues. This chain's CDR3 is CASSLQGQGGNEQFF. In nucleotides, the CDR3 is TGTGCCAGCAGCCTCCAGGGACAGGGGGGGAATGAGCAGTTCTTC.

V usage is TRBV5-4 and J usage is TRBJ2-7, with a tentative D call TRBD1 (5 bases). The germline gives CDR1 SGHNT, CDR2 YYREEE (reference sequence). This CDR3 contains 15 residues. V shed 4 bases and J shed 4 bases, with 18 bases lying between them. The CDR3: CASSPRYGAGYEQYF. The CDR3, as DNA: TGTGCCAGCAGCCCGAGGTACGGCGCAGGGTACGAGCAGTACTTC.

This clone was counted once. The chain carries TRBV28 and TRBJ1-5; D unclear. The germline CDR1 and CDR2 sequences are MDHEN and SYDVKM. This CDR3 has 12 residues. Trimming stripped 3 bases from V and 3 bases from J, with 3 bases between. The CDR3 DNA follows: TGTGCCAGCAGTTTTTTCAATCAGCCCCAGCATTTT. Translated, it gives CASSFFNQPQHF.

The V call is TRBV5-6, the J call TRBJ1-1; D not resolved. V lost 4 bases, J lost 6 bases, and 10 bases lay in between. Germline CDR1 reads SGHDT; CDR2 reads YYEEEE. The CDR3 spans 12 residues. The CDR3 nucleotides are TGTGCCAGCAGCCTCTTTTCTTCTGAAGCTTTCTTT. Its protein product is CASSLFSSEAFF.